The clone carrying this T cell receptor beta chain occurred a few times. Antigen unknown. V lost 9 bases and J lost 4, with 6 bases in between. This CDR3 spans 11 amino acids. Germline V CDR1 and CDR2: LGHNA, YNFKEQ. Template-switching 5'RACE yielded the TCR cDNA; a universal primer site and UMIs were added in the process. Using its own MiXCR run on the 5' RACE reads, TCRdb lists one record per CDR3 protein. The data contain 620,000 or so distinct CDR3 sequences, 9% to 15% of them singletons. The sample belongs to a study of T cells after yellow fever vaccination. Study in general: Some fractions had low cell numbers, and these were prepared with SMART-Seq v4 Ultra Low Input. Study-wide findings and caveats: Most clones from primary vaccination were detected again post-booster (approximately 96% CD4, about 88% CD8). It was a small share of clonotypes that appeared in both CD4 and CD8 compartments.

The TCR sequence derives from a man aged 25 to 40 who received the YFV17D yellow fever vaccine. Sequenced material: PBMCs, taken on the day of the yellow fever booster vaccination. This sequence joins TRBV4-2 and TRBJ2-2; unclear D gene. The CDR3, as DNA: TGTGCCAGTGCCATCACCGGGGAGCTGTTTTTT. As protein: CASAITGELFF.